This note documents a single TCR beta chain sequence. Its cognate antigen is unknown. These data are taken from a study of siplizumab effects on memory and regulatory T cells. Profiling relied on immunoSEQ multiplex PCR, and the TCRdb table lists in-frame clones only, not all of them. The data contain approximately 100,000 clones, about nine tenths of them seen just once; the ten biggest clones take up 12%. Findings of the study overall: Unstimulated naive T cells seemed to show more diversity than memory cells did, and they also seemed to be among the major contributors to the alloresponse.

The material sequenced was non-Treg CD4+ T cells sorted from blood. The TCR was taken from a human donor in good health.

The CDR3 coding sequence is TGTGCCAGCAGCTCCGCAGCACTTACGAAGCAGTACTTC. This sequence encodes CASSSAALTKQYF. The V gene is TRBV7-6, the J gene TRBJ2-7; no clear D. Germline V gene lookup returns CDR1 SGHVS and CDR2 FNYEAQ. V was shortened by 4 bases and J by 8 bases, with 15 bases between the two germline ends. CDR3 length: 13 residues.